This TCR beta chain emerged from a study of cytomegalovirus exposure and HLA in healthy donors. The primer mix had 60 Vbeta and 13 Jbeta primers. Sequencing was performed with immunoSEQ multiplex PCR; in TCRdb, only in-frame clones are kept and a portion is missing. In the table there are roughly 100,000 clones, roughly three quarters of which are singletons. Samples came from healthy bone marrow donors. This CDR3 contains 13 residues. Trimming stripped 2 bases from V and 5 bases from J, with 8 bases between. Germline V gives CDR1 SGHRS, CDR2 YFSETQ. The sequence was collected from a male donor in good health and CMV-seropositive. This chain uses TRBV5-1 with TRBJ2-1; perhaps TRBD1 as D (6 bases). Sequencing was done on a sample of PBMCs. CDR3 in DNA: TGCGCCAGCAGCTTACGACAGGACAATGAGCAGTTCTTC. Translation: CASSLRQDNEQFF.